The 28 T cell receptor beta chains reported below all come from one sample, sequenced in a study of blood T cell repertoires in COVID-19. Assay: immunoSEQ multiplex PCR; the TCRdb copy retains only in-frame clones and omits some. The sample lists approximately 150,000 clones, roughly 84% occurring once. The source material was peripheral blood. Receptor source: a man between 60 and 75 years old with acute or convalescent COVID-19.

The chain employs TRBV29-1 and TRBJ2-5, with D possibly being TRBD2 (6 bases). V was shortened by 2 bases and J by 5 bases, with 12 bases between the two germline ends. Per germline, CDR1 SQVTM and CDR2 ANQGSEA. The CDR3 is 13 residues long. DNA of the CDR3: TGCAGCGTTGAATGGGGGGTCAGTGAGACCCAGTACTTC. Its translation is CSVEWGVSETQYF.

The gene calls are TRBV2 and TRBJ2-5, with TRBD1 matching 9 bases. V trimming: 9 bases; J trimming: 0 bases; junction bases outside the gene matches: 5. Germline lookup yields CDR1 SNHLY and CDR2 FYNNEI. The CDR3 length is 14 residues. Here the CDR3 reads CASRTGVYQETQYF. DNA for the CDR3: TGTGCCAGTCGGACAGGGGTGTACCAAGAGACCCAGTACTTC.

J is TRBJ1-4 and V is TRBV9; TRBD1 is a possible D gene (6 bases). The V end was cut by 3 bases, the J end by 6 bases, with 15 bases between. CDR3 length: 15 amino acids. Germline assignment: CDR1 SGDLS and CDR2 YYNGEE. The CDR3 bases are TGTGCCAGCAGCGGCAGGGGATCCGGTTATGAAAAACTGTTTTTT. It codes for CASSGRGSGYEKLFF.

The chain has TRBV9 and TRBJ2-3; 10 positions match TRBD1. Germline values: CDR1 SGDLS, CDR2 YYNGEE. This CDR3 comprises 15 residues. V lost 5 bases to trimming and J lost 1 base; unmatched junction nucleotides: 4. Here the CDR3 reads CASRAGTGGTDTQYF. The CDR3 DNA reads TGTGCCAGCAGGGCCGGGACAGGGGGCACAGATACGCAGTATTTT.

V gene TRBV6-4 combines with J gene TRBJ1-5; 9 bases line up with TRBD1. The CDR3 is 16 residues long. J gave up 0 bases and V 3 bases, and 3 bases lay outside the gene matches. The germline CDR1 and CDR2 sequences are MRHNA and SNTAGT. CDR3 nucleotides: TGTGCCAGCAGTGAAGGACAGGGGCCTAGCAATCAGCCCCAGCATTTT. It yields the protein CASSEGQGPSNQPQHF.

This chain connects TRBV5-6 to TRBJ2-3; the D gene is possibly TRBD2 (5 bases). The germline gives CDR1 SGHDT, CDR2 YYEEEE. With 4 bases removed from V and 6 bases from J, the gap between germline ends came to 9 bases. This CDR3 has 12 residues. CDR3 coding DNA: TGTGCCAGCAGCGTCGAGGGCGATACGCAGTATTTT. It specifies CASSVEGDTQYF.

The chain joins TRBV11-2 to TRBJ1-1; TRBD1 matches 8 bases. Germline V gene lookup returns CDR1 SGHAT and CDR2 FQNNGV. V shed 3 bases, J shed 6 bases, and the junction held 6 bases outside the gene matches. CDR3 length equals 14 residues. For the CDR3, the DNA is TGTGCCAGCAGCTTGGACAGGGTAGTGTCTGAAGCTTTCTTT. Its protein product is CASSLDRVVSEAFF.

This chain links TRBV20-1 with TRBJ2-1; D ambiguous. Germline loops: CDR1 DFQATT, CDR2 SNEGSKA (reference sequence). The ends were cut back, 3 bases at V and 0 bases at J, with 12 bases in the middle. The CDR3 has 15 amino acids. CDR3 protein: CSASDGTSSYNEQFF. CDR3 coding DNA: TGCAGTGCTAGTGACGGTACGAGCTCCTACAATGAGCAGTTCTTC.

The chain joins TRBV5-1 to TRBJ2-7, with 13 positions matching TRBD2. This CDR3 is built from 18 residues. Trimming cost V 4 bases and J 2 bases; bases outside gene matches: 12. Germline V CDR1 and CDR2: SGHRS, YFSETQ. The CDR3 bases are TGCGCCAGCAGCGTAAGACTAGCGGGAGGATCTAATCCCTACGAGCAGTACTTC. It encodes CASSVRLAGGSNPYEQYF.

This sequence joins TRBV24-1 and TRBJ2-7; D is ambiguous. Trimming took 2 bases from V and 4 from J, leaving 8 bases between them. CDR3 length: 13 amino acids. Germline V lookup: CDR1 KGHDR, CDR2 SFDVKD. The CDR3 DNA is TGTGCCACCAGTGATTCGTTCGGGTACGAGCAGTACTTC. As protein: CATSDSFGYEQYF.

This chain links TRBV5-4 with TRBJ1-2, with 7 nucleotides matching TRBD1. V was pared by 0 bases and J by 7 bases, with 9 bases of the junction left unmatched. The CDR3 totals 15 residues. Germline values: CDR1 SGHNT, CDR2 YYREEE (reference sequence). Here the CDR3 reads CASSLDRGAIGGYTF. DNA of the CDR3: TGTGCCAGCAGCTTGGACAGGGGTGCTATAGGTGGCTACACCTTC.

The chain carries TRBV20-1 and TRBJ2-3, with 10 bases lining up with TRBD2. Per germline, CDR1 DFQATT and CDR2 SNEGSKA (reference sequence). This CDR3 has 16 residues. Losses at the gene ends were 3 bases for V and 2 bases for J; bases not matched to a gene: 8. The CDR3 here is CSASEVAGGLTDTQYF. The CDR3 coding sequence is TGCAGTGCTAGTGAGGTAGCGGGGGGCCTCACAGATACGCAGTATTTT.

The CDR3 region is CASSYFPRQGLDEQYF. DNA for the CDR3: TGTGCCAGCAGTTACTTTCCGCGACAGGGGCTGGACGAGCAGTACTTC. The chain uses TRBV6-5 and TRBJ2-7, with TRBD1 matching 8 bases. CDR1 and CDR2 (germline): MNHEY, SVGAGI. Unmatched junction bases numbered 10, after V lost 1 base and J lost 5 bases. The CDR3 is 16 residues long.

V usage is TRBV28 and J usage is TRBJ1-6; tentative D call: TRBD1 (5 bases). V was shortened by 4 bases and J by 7 bases, with 11 bases between the two germline ends. Germline CDR1 MDHEN, CDR2 SYDVKM. This CDR3 has 14 amino acids. Here the CDR3 reads CASSWGRGNSPLHF. In DNA, the CDR3 is TGTGCCAGCAGTTGGGGTCGGGGGAATTCACCCCTCCACTTT.

The CDR3 DNA reads as TGTGCCAGCAGCGTCGGACTAGCGGGGGGGCCGGTTAATGAGCAGTTCTTC. Translation: CASSVGLAGGPVNEQFF. This sequence joins TRBV9 and TRBJ2-1; 15 positions match TRBD2. Germline V lookup: CDR1 SGDLS, CDR2 YYNGEE. The CDR3 extends over 17 amino acids. The ends lost 2 bases at V and 7 bases at J; junction bases unmatched: 7. The whole variable domain, remainder taken from reference TRBV9 and TRBJ2-1, is DSGVTQTPKHLITATGQRVTLRCSPRSGDLSVYWYQQSLDQGLQFLIQYYNGEERAKGNILERFSAQQFPDLHSELNLSSLELGDSALYFCASSVGLAGGPVNEQFFGPGTRLTVL.

The V and J genes are TRBV6-1 and TRBJ1-2; 7 nucleotides align to TRBD1. The junction had 7 bases not matched to a gene; V was cut back by 2 bases and J by 4 bases. The germline V gene has CDR1 MNHNS and CDR2 SASEGT. This CDR3 is built from 15 residues. CDR3 amino acids: CASSEFHRGIYGYTF. Written as DNA, the CDR3 is TGTGCCAGCAGTGAATTTCACAGGGGAATCTATGGCTACACCTTC.

This clone was counted once. V usage is TRBV19 and J usage is TRBJ2-5, with 7 bases that match TRBD1. J lost 0 bases, V lost 5 bases, and 6 bases had no gene match. Germline lookup yields CDR1 LNHDA and CDR2 SQIVND (reference sequence). The CDR3 totals 15 residues. The CDR3 bases are TGTGCCAGTAGTCCGGGACAGCACAACCAAGAGACCCAGTACTTC. The encoded protein is CASSPGQHNQETQYF.

The rearrangement links TRBV9 to TRBJ2-2; TRBD2 might be the D (6 bases). The CDR3 is 16 amino acids. Germline values: CDR1 SGDLS, CDR2 YYNGEE. V shed 10 bases and J shed 1 base, with 20 bases lying between them. CDR3 DNA: TGTGCCCGGAGGGGAAAAGCGGGCATGAACACCGGGGAGCTGTTTTTT. Protein sequence: CARRGKAGMNTGELFF.

This clone was seen a few times. The V call is TRBV5-1, the J call TRBJ2-7, with 8 nucleotides matching TRBD2. CDR1 is SGHRS, CDR2 YFSETQ, per germline. Trimming at V came to 6 bases and at J to 5 bases, leaving 16 bases not matched to a gene. The CDR3 totals 16 residues. The CDR3, as DNA: TGCGCCAGCATCGCCCAACCGGGACTAGGAAACCACGAGCAGTACTTC. Translated: CASIAQPGLGNHEQYF. The entire variable domain, with the rest obtained from reference TRBV5-1 and TRBJ2-7, is as follows: KAGVTQTPRYLIKTRGQQVTLSCSPISGHRSVSWYQQTPGQGLQFLFEYFSETQRNKGNFPGRFSGRQFSNSRSEMNVSTLELGDSALYLCASIAQPGLGNHEQYFGPGTRLTVT.

The CDR3 DNA is TGTGCCAGCAGCATGCGACAGACCAACACTGAAGCTTTCTTT. It yields the protein CASSMRQTNTEAFF. J is TRBJ1-1 and V is TRBV5-4; possible D gene TRBD1, 5 bases. The CDR3 loop spans 14 amino acids. The germline V gene has CDR1 SGHNT and CDR2 YYREEE (reference sequence). Trimming pared 4 bases from V and 2 bases from J, leaving 12 bases between.

The sample holds one count of this clone. The rearrangement joins TRBV3-1 (or the pseudogene TRBV3-2) to TRBJ1-1, with TRBD1 identical over 8 bases. The germline V gene encodes CDR1 LGHDT and CDR2 YNNKEL (reference sequence). J was trimmed by 7 bases and V by 1 base; bases with no gene match: 11. The CDR3 sequence is 16 residues long. The chain's CDR3 is CASSQVSQGAGDEAFF. In DNA form, the CDR3 reads TGTGCCAGCAGCCAAGTTAGCCAGGGGGCTGGGGATGAAGCTTTCTTT.

The V and J genes are TRBV7-3 and TRBJ2-1, with TRBD2 matching 10 bases. CDR3 size: 14 residues. V shed 8 bases and J 3 bases; nucleotides not matched to a gene: 4. Germline CDR1 and CDR2: SGHTA and FQGTGA. The chain's CDR3 is CASSRLAGYNEQFF. In nucleotides, the CDR3 is TGTGCCAGCTCCCGACTAGCGGGCTACAATGAGCAGTTCTTC. Looking up the rest from reference TRBV7-3 and TRBJ2-1 gives the full variable domain: GAGVSQTPSNKVTEKGKYVELRCDPISGHTALYWYRQSLGQGPEFLIYFQGTGAADDSGLPNDRFFAVRPEGSVSTLKIQRTERGDSAVYLCASSRLAGYNEQFFGPGTRLTVL.

The rearrangement uses TRBV6-5 and TRBJ2-7; 9 nucleotides match TRBD1. The CDR3 runs 13 residues. Germline V CDR1 and CDR2: MNHEY, SVGAGI. Trimming at V came to 7 bases and at J to 3 bases, leaving 4 bases not matched to a gene. Here the CDR3 reads CASIATGGYEQYF. As DNA, the CDR3 is TGTGCCAGCATCGCGACAGGGGGCTACGAGCAGTACTTC.

This rearrangement joins TRBV14 to TRBJ1-1; the D gene is possibly TRBD1 (5 bases). The CDR3 length is 15 residues. From germline, CDR1 is SGHDN and CDR2 FVKESK. Trimming left V 0 bases short and J 0 bases short, with 8 bases between. Here the CDR3 reads CASSQERGVNTEAFF. The CDR3 DNA reads TGTGCCAGCAGCCAAGAAAGGGGCGTGAACACTGAAGCTTTCTTT.

The chain carries TRBV9 and TRBJ2-5; TRBD1 matches at 7 bases. The germline V gene encodes CDR1 SGDLS and CDR2 YYNGEE. The CDR3 consists of 14 residues. The ends lost 4 bases at V and 3 bases at J; junction bases unmatched: 6. The CDR3: CASSLQQGKETQYF. The CDR3 DNA reads as TGTGCCAGCAGCCTTCAACAGGGGAAAGAGACCCAGTACTTC.

The chain is built from TRBV5-1 and TRBJ2-7; 13 nucleotides line up with TRBD2. CDR1 SGHRS and CDR2 YFSETQ come from the germline V gene. The CDR3 is 15 amino acids. Losses at the gene ends were 4 bases for V and 4 bases for J; bases not matched to a gene: 5. The DNA for the CDR3 is TGCGCCAGCAGCATTACTAGCGGGGGGGCTTACGAGCAGTACTTC. It is translated as CASSITSGGAYEQYF.

The gene calls are TRBV2 and TRBJ2-7, with a weak D call TRBD2 (6 bases). Germline V gene lookup returns CDR1 SNHLY and CDR2 FYNNEI. V gave up 4 bases and J gave up 6 bases, with 16 bases separating them. CDR3 length equals 14 residues. The CDR3: CASSVTRTPSEQYF. As DNA, the CDR3 is TGTGCCAGCAGTGTGACTAGAACTCCCTCCGAGCAGTACTTC. Supplemented by reference TRBV2 and TRBJ2-7, the full variable domain reads EPEVTQTPSHQVTQMGQEVILRCVPISNHLYFYWYRQILGQKVEFLVSFYNNEISEKSEIFDDQFSVERPDGSNFTLKIRSTKLEDSAMYFCASSVTRTPSEQYFGPGTRLTVT.

The V call is TRBV5-1, the J call TRBJ1-1; D is uncertain. The CDR3 spans 13 residues. CDR1 is SGHRS, CDR2 YFSETQ, per germline. Trimming stripped 2 bases from V and 6 bases from J, with 11 bases between. The CDR3 region is CASSFGRAAEAFF. The CDR3 DNA is TGCGCCAGCAGCTTTGGTCGTGCGGCTGAAGCTTTCTTT.